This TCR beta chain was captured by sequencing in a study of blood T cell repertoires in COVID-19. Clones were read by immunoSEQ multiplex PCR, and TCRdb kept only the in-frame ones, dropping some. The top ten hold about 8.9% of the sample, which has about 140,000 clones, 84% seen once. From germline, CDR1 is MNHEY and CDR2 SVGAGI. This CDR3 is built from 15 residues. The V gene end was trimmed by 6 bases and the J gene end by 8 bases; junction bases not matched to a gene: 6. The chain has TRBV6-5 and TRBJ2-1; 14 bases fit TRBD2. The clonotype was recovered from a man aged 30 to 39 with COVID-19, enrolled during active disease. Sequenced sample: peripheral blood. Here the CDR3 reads CASRQETSGRDEQFF. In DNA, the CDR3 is TGTGCCAGCAGACAGGAGACTAGCGGGAGGGATGAGCAGTTCTTC.